This T cell receptor beta chain was sequenced in a study of blood T cell repertoires in COVID-19. Whole-study context: Italy, Spain and the United States were the sources of the convalescent and acute COVID-19 samples.

In its sample, this clone was seen a few times. Germline values: CDR1 MNHEY, CDR2 SVGAGI. Trimming stripped 5 bases from V and 2 bases from J, with 13 bases between. The CDR3 has 15 amino acids. The repertoire was sequenced with immunoSEQ multiplex PCR; TCRdb's copy has only in-frame clones and lacks some. The table lists about 59,000 clones, 73% of them singletons. Sequences were obtained from peripheral blood. V gene TRBV6-5 combines with J gene TRBJ1-5; TRBD1 might be the D (5 bases). The source of this sequence is a woman aged 50 to 60 with active or convalescent COVID-19. CDR3 sequence: CASSRQFRGNQPQHF. CDR3 DNA sequence: TGTGCCAGCAGTCGACAGTTTAGGGGCAATCAGCCCCAGCATTTT.